The sequence of this T cell receptor beta chain was determined in a study of PD-1 blockade in classical Hodgkin lymphoma. Assay: immunoSEQ multiplex PCR; the TCRdb copy retains only in-frame clones and omits some. The data contain more than 50,000 clones, 75% to 90% of them singletons. In every patient, relapse followed autologous stem cell transplantation, while exposure to brentuximab vedotin differed. The CDR3 is 17 amino acids. The germline V gene encodes CDR1 MDHEN and CDR2 SYDVKM. Trimming removed 4 bases at V and 4 bases at J, with 23 bases between. Note on this clone: Its antigen remains unidentified.

Study-wide findings and caveats: When nivolumab was started under 1 year after ASCT, patients were excluded. Newly diagnosed patients had baseline TCR diversity that was reportedly lower than that of healthy donors.

The clonotype was recovered from a human donor with classical Hodgkin lymphoma. The specimen was peripheral blood mononuclear cells (PBMCs), collected at baseline. V is TRBV28 and J is TRBJ2-7; TRBD1 might be the D (6 bases). CDR3 loop: CASSYVRGKPFYYEQYF. CDR3 bases: TGTGCCAGCAGTTATGTAAGGGGGAAACCTTTTTATTACGAGCAGTACTTC.